A single sample gave rise to the 10 T cell receptor beta chains below, sequenced in a study of T cell responses to AZD1222 COVID-19 vaccine. Libraries were prepared by immunoSEQ multiplex PCR; TCRdb keeps only in-frame clonotypes and omits some of them. The sample yields under 150,000 clones, about 91% seen once. The sample was peripheral blood, taken 28 days after the second AZD1222 dose. The receptor source for this set is an adult who received the AZD1222 COVID-19 vaccine.

This chain joins TRBV2 and TRBJ2-3, with unresolved D. CDR1 and CDR2 from the germline V gene are SNHLY and FYNNEI. V gave up 4 bases and J gave up 2 bases, with 13 bases separating them. The CDR3 consists of 15 residues. CDR3 region: CASSGHLLATDTQYF. The CDR3 nucleotides are TGTGCCAGCAGTGGACACCTCCTTGCCACAGATACGCAGTATTTT. Using reference TRBV2 and TRBJ2-3 for the parts outside the CDR3, the full variable domain is EPEVTQTPSHQVTQMGQEVILRCVPISNHLYFYWYRQILGQKVEFLVSFYNNEISEKSEIFDDQFSVERPDGSNFTLKIRSTKLEDSAMYFCASSGHLLATDTQYFGPGTRLTVL.

J is TRBJ1-1 and V is TRBV7-9; D is unresolved. The germline CDR1 and CDR2 sequences are SEHNR and FQNEAQ (reference sequence). This CDR3 spans 18 amino acids. Trimming removed 6 bases at V and 6 bases at J, with 29 bases between. The CDR3 spells CASSKLLGGRVRIAEAFF. The CDR3 nucleotides are TGTGCCAGCAGTAAATTGTTGGGTGGGAGGGTTAGGATCGCTGAAGCTTTCTTT. Complete variable domain (other parts from reference TRBV7-9 and TRBJ1-1): DTGVSQNPRHKITKRGQNVTFRCDPISEHNRLYWYRQTLGQGPEFLTYFQNEAQLEKSRLLSDRFSAERPKGSFSTLEIQRTEQGDSAMYLCASSKLLGGRVRIAEAFFGQGTRLTVV.

This sequence joins TRBV6-5 and TRBJ1-3; D is undetermined. There are 15 residues in the CDR3. V lost 0 bases and J lost 3, with 9 bases in between. Germline V gives CDR1 MNHEY, CDR2 SVGAGI. The CDR3 DNA reads as TGTGCCAGCAGTTACTCGACCGTCGGTGGAAACACCATATATTTT. Residues: CASSYSTVGGNTIYF.

This chain links TRBV2 with TRBJ2-2, with a possible D match to TRBD1 (6 bases). CDR1 is SNHLY and CDR2 is FYNNEI in the germline V gene. The germline V and J ends were trimmed by 8 bases and 1 base, with 11 bases remaining between them. The CDR3 has 14 amino acids. The chain's CDR3 is CASERTENTGELFF. In DNA form, the CDR3 reads TGTGCCAGCGAAAGGACAGAGAACACCGGGGAGCTGTTTTTT.

Here the CDR3 DNA reads TGTGCCAGCAGCGGAGGAGACTGGGGTCCCGGGGGCTACACCTTC. Its protein product is CASSGGDWGPGGYTF. The chain links TRBV9 to TRBJ1-2; D call uncertain. Germline CDR1 and CDR2: SGDLS and YYNGEE. V was clipped by 3 bases and J by 8 bases, with 20 bases between them. The CDR3 has 15 residues. The full variable domain, in which reference TRBV9 and TRBJ1-2 provide the parts outside the CDR3, is DSGVTQTPKHLITATGQRVTLRCSPRSGDLSVYWYQQSLDQGLQFLIQYYNGEERAKGNILERFSAQQFPDLHSELNLSSLELGDSALYFCASSGGDWGPGGYTFGSGTRLTVV.

The chain links TRBV19 to TRBJ2-6; 7 bases are shared with TRBD1. The length of the CDR3 is 15 residues. Germline V CDR1 and CDR2: LNHDA, SQIVND (reference sequence). The V gene end was trimmed by 5 bases and the J gene end by 2 bases; junction bases not matched to a gene: 3. The CDR3: CASSVQGAGANVLTF. CDR3 nucleotide sequence: TGTGCCAGTAGTGTTCAGGGGGCTGGGGCCAACGTCCTGACTTTC.

This clone was counted once. The rearrangement uses TRBV7-8 and TRBJ1-1; D is uncertain. The V and J ends lost 1 base and 6 bases respectively, with 15 bases between them. Germline CDR1 SGHVS, CDR2 FQNEAQ. There are 15 residues in the CDR3. DNA for the CDR3: TGTGCCAGCAGCTTAGGGGGTATAGCGGGGTCTGAAGCTTTCTTT. Encoded protein: CASSLGGIAGSEAFF.

The rearrangement links TRBV6-5 to TRBJ1-2, with D perhaps TRBD1 (6 bases). The CDR3 has 13 residues. Trimming stripped 7 bases from V and 4 bases from J, with 13 bases between. Germline V gives CDR1 MNHEY, CDR2 SVGAGI. CDR3 region: CASTRTAGYGYTF. Written as DNA, the CDR3 is TGTGCCAGCACCCGGACAGCAGGCTATGGCTACACCTTC.

This chain links TRBV28 with TRBJ2-2, with D perhaps TRBD2 (6 bases). Germline loops: CDR1 MDHEN, CDR2 SYDVKM. Trimming pared 6 bases from V and 0 bases from J, leaving 14 bases between. CDR3 length: 16 amino acids. The CDR3 DNA reads as TGTGCCAGCAGGCCCGCACTAGCTTCGAACACCGGGGAGCTGTTTTTT. Translation: CASRPALASNTGELFF.

This clone was seen once. V usage is TRBV18 and J usage is TRBJ1-1; D gene ambiguous. Germline V gene lookup returns CDR1 KGHSH and CDR2 LQKENI. The CDR3 is 13 amino acids. The ends were cut back, 5 bases at V and 7 bases at J, with 14 bases in the middle. As DNA, the CDR3 is TGTGCCAGCTCAGGAGGAGGTCGCGATGAAGCTTTCTTT. This codes for CASSGGGRDEAFF.